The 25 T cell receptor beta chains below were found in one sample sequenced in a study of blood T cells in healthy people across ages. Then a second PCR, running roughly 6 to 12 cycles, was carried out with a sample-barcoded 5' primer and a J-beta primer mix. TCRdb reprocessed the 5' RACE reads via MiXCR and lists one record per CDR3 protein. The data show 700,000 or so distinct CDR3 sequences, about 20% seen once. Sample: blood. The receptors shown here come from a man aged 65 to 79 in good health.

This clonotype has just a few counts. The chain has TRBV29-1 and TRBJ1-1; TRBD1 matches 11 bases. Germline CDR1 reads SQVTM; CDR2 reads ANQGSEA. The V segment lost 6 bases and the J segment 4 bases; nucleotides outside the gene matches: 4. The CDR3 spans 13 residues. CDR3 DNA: TGCAGCGTGGGACAGGGGGTGGGCACTGAAGCTTTCTTT. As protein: CSVGQGVGTEAFF.

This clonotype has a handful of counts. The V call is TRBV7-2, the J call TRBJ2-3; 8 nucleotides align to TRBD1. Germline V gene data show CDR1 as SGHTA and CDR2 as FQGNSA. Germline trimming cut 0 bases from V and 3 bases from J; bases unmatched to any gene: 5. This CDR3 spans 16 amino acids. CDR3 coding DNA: TGTGCCAGCAGCTTAGCGGGACAGGCCCCTACAGATACGCAGTATTTT. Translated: CASSLAGQAPTDTQYF. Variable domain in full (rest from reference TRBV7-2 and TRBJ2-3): GAGVSQSPSNKVTEKGKDVELRCDPISGHTALYWYRQSLGQGLEFLIYFQGNSAPDKSGLPSDRFSAERTGGSVSTLTIQRTQQEDSAVYLCASSLAGQAPTDTQYFGPGTRLTVL.

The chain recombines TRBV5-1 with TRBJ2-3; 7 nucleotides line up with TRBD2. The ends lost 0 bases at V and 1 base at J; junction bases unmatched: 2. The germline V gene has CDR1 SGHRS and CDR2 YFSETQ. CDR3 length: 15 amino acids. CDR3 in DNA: TGCGCCAGCAGCTTGGAAGCGGGGCGCACAGATACGCAGTATTTT. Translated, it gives CASSLEAGRTDTQYF.

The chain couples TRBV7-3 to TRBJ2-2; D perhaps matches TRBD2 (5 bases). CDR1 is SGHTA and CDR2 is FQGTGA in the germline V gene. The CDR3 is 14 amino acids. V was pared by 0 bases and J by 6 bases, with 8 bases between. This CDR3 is CASSLTPGAGELFF. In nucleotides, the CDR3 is TGTGCCAGCAGCTTAACACCCGGGGCCGGGGAGCTGTTTTTT.

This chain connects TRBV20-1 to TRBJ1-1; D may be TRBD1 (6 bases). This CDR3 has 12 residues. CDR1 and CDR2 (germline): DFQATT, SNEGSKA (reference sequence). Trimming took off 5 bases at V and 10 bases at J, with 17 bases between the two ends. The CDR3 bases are TGCAGTGCTCAAGCCGACGGGGGGCGAGCTTTCTTT. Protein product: CSAQADGGRAFF.

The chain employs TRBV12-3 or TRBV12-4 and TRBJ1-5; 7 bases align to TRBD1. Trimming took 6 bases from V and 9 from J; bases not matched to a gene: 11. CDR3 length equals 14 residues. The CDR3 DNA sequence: TGTGCCAGCAGCGGACAGGCCTCTAGAATGCCCCAGCATTTT. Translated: CASSGQASRMPQHF.

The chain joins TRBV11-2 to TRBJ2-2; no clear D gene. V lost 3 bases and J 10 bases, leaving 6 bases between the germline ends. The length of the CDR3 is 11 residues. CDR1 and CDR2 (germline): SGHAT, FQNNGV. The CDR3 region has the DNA TGTGCCAGCAGCTTCTTCCAGGAGCTGTTTTTT. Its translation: CASSFFQELFF.

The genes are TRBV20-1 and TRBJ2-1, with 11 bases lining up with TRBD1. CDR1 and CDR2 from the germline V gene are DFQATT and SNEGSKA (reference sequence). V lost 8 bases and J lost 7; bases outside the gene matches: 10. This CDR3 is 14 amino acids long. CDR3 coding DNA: TGCAGTCCCCGAGAGGACAGGGGGCTGAATGAGCAGTTCTTC. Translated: CSPREDRGLNEQFF.

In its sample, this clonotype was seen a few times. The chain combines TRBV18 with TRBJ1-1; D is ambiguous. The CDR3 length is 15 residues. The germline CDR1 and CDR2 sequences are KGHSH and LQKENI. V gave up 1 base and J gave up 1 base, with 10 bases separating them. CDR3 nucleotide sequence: TGTGCCAGCTCACCACGGGGAGGGCCGAACACTGAAGCTTTCTTT. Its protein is CASSPRGGPNTEAFF. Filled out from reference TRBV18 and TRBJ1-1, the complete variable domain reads NAGVMQNPRHLVRRRGQEARLRCSPMKGHSHVYWYRQLPEEGLKFMVYLQKENIIDESGMPKERFSAEFPKEGPSILRIQQVVRGDSAAYFCASSPRGGPNTEAFFGQGTRLTVV.

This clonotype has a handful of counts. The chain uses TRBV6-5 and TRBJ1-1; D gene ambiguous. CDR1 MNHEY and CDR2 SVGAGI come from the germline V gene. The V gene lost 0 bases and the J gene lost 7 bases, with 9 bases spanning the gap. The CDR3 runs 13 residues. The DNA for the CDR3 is TGTGCCAGCAGTTACTCGATGGGGATTGAAGCTTTCTTT. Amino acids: CASSYSMGIEAFF.

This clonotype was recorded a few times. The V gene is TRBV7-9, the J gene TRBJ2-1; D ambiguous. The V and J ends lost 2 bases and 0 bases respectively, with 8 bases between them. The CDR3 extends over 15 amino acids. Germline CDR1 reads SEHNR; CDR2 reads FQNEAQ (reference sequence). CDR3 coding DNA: TGTGCCAGCAGCTTATCAGAGAGCTCCTACAATGAGCAGTTCTTC. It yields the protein CASSLSESSYNEQFF.

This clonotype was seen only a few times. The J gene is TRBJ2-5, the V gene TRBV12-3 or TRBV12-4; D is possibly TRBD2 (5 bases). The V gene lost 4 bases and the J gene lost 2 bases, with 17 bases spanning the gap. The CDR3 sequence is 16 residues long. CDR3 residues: CASSYGGLHEQETQYF. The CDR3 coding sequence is TGTGCCAGCAGTTACGGCGGACTCCATGAACAAGAGACCCAGTACTTC.

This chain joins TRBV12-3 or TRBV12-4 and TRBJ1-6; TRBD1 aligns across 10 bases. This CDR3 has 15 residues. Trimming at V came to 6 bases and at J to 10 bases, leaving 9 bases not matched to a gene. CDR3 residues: CASSRTGGWGSPLHF. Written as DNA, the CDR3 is TGTGCCAGCAGCCGGACAGGGGGATGGGGGTCACCCCTCCACTTT.

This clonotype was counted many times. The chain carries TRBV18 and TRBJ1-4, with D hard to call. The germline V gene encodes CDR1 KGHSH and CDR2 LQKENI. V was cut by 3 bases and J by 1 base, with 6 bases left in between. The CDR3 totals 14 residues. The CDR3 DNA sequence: TGTGCCAGCTCACCCGGTAGAACTAATGAAAAACTGTTTTTT. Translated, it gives CASSPGRTNEKLFF.

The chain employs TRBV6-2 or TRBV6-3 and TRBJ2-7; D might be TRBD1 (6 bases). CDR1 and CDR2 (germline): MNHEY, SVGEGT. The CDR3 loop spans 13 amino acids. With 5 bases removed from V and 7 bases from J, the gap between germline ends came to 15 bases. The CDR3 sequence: CASSDRSFEEQYF. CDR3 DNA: TGTGCCAGCAGTGACAGGTCCTTTGAGGAGCAGTACTTC.

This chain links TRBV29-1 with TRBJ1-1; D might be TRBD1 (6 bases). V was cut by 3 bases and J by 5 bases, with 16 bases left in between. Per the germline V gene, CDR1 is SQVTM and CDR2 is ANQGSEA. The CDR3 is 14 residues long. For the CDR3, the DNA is TGCAGCGTTGACCAAGGGGGTAAGGAGACTGAAGCTTTCTTT. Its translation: CSVDQGGKETEAFF.

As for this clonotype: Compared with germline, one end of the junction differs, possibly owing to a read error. This CDR3 is CSVEASGANVLTF. CDR3 sequence (DNA): TGCAGCGTCGAAGCCTCTGGGGCCAACGTCCTGACTTTC. The chain employs TRBV29-1 and TRBJ2-6; the D is unclear. This CDR3 contains 13 residues. From germline, CDR1 is SQVTM and CDR2 ANQGSEA.

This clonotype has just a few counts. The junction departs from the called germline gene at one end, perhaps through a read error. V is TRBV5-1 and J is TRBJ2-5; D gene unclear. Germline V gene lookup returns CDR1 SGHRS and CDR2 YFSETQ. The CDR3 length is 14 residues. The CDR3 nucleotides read TGTGCCAGCAGCCCAACGGGTTGGGGAGAGACCCAGTACTTC. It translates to CASSPTGWGETQYF.

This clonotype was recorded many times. The CDR3 spells CASSRDRSNYGYTF. The CDR3 DNA is TGTGCCAGCAGTAGGGACAGGAGTAACTATGGCTACACCTTC. This rearrangement joins TRBV7-2 to TRBJ1-2; 8 nucleotides line up with TRBD1. After removal of 6 bases from V and 1 base from J, the junction contained 4 bases not matched to a gene. There are 14 residues in the CDR3. Per germline, CDR1 SGHTA and CDR2 FQGNSA.

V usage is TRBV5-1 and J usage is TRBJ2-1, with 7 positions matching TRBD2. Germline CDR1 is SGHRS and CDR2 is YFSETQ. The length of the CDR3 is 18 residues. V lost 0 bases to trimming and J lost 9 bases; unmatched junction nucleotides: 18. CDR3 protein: CASSLVPLTSDRSFEQFF. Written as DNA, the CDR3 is TGCGCCAGCAGCTTGGTACCCCTCACTAGCGATCGAAGTTTTGAGCAGTTCTTC.

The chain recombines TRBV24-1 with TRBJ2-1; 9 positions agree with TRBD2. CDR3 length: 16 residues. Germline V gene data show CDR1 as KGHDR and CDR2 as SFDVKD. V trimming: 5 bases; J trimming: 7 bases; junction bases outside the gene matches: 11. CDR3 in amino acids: CATSVSLAGSGNEQFF. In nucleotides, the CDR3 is TGTGCCACCAGTGTCTCTCTAGCGGGATCGGGGAATGAGCAGTTCTTC.

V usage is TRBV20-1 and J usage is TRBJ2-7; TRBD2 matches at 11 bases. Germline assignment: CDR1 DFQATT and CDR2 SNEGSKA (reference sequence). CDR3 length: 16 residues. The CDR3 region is CSARGLLAGASYEQCV. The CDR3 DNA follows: TGCAGTGCTAGAGGCTTACTAGCGGGGGCCTCCTACGAGCAGTGCGTC.

The CDR3 here is CASSFGGAHYEQYF. CDR3 DNA: TGTGCCAGCAGTTTTGGCGGGGCCCACTACGAGCAGTACTTC. The chain is built from TRBV12-3 or TRBV12-4 and TRBJ2-1; TRBD2 is a possible D gene (6 bases). The J call may be in error: the DNA end matches TRBJ2-7 better. This CDR3 contains 14 residues.

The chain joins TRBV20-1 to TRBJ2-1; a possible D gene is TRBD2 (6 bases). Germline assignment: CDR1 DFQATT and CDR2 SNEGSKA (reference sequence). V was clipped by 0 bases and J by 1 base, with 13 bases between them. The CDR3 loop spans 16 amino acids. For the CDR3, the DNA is TGCAGTGCTAGAGAGCGGGGTAGCGGTTCCTACAATGAGCAGTTCTTC. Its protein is CSARERGSGSYNEQFF.

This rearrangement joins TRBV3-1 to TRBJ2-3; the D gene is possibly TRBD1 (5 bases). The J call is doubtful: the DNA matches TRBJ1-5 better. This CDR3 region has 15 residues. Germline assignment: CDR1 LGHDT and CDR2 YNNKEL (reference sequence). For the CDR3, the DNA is TGTGCCAGCAGCCCCCATCAGGGATGGGCAGATACGCAGCATTTT. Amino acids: CASSPHQGWADTQHF.